Here is one T cell receptor (beta chain) with its context. The antigen is unknown. The sample originates from a study of blood T cells in healthy people across ages. Findings and limits, study-wide: Roughly linear age-related decline in beta diversity appeared, significant by age about 40. Possibly confounding the expanded clonotype changes was the fact that donor CMV status was unknown.

Samples each had at least 5 micrograms of total RNA extracted. Through a sample-barcoded 5' primer and a J-beta primer mix, a second PCR was run for roughly 7 to 12 cycles. Carrying 12 random nucleotides, a template-switch adaptor labeled each individual cDNA molecule. TCRdb re-derived calls from the 5' RACE reads in MiXCR, one entry per CDR3 protein. The profile covers some 730,000 distinct CDR3 sequences, with about a fifth appearing a single time and roughly 22% taken by the ten largest. The TCR originated in a man in his 70s in good health. Sequencing used blood.

CDR3 coding DNA: TGTGCCAGCAGCCCTGGCGGGACGGCCTACGAGCAGTACTTC. This translates into CASSPGGTAYEQYF. This sequence joins TRBV7-2 and TRBJ2-7; D is possibly TRBD2 (6 bases). V shed 5 bases and J shed 2 bases, with 13 bases lying between them. CDR1 SGHTA and CDR2 FQGNSA come from the germline V gene. This CDR3 region has 14 residues.